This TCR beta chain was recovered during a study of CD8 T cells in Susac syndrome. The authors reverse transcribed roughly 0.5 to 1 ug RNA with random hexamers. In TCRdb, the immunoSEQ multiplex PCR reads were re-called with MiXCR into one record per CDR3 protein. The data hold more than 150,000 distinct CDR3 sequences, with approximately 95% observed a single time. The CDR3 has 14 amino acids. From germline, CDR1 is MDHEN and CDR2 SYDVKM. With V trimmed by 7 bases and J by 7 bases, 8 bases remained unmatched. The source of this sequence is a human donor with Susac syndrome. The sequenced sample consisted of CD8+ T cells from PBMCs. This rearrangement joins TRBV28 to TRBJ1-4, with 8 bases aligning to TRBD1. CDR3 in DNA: TGTGCCAGCACCCTGGACAGGGAGGGTGAAAAACTGTTTTTT. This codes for CASTLDREGEKLFF.